This T cell receptor beta chain was retrieved from a study of T-cell memory formation after mild COVID-19. In the case of this clonotype: Its antigen is not identified.

Notes on the study in general: The study found balanced CD4/CD8 in clones contracting day 15 to 85 and a CD4+ lean in later expanders.

TCRdb used MiXCR to reprocess the 5' RACE reads, holding one entry per CDR3 protein. This sample has 350,000 to 450,000 distinct CDR3 sequences, with roughly 24% found just once. Germline loops: CDR1 DFQATT, CDR2 SNEGSKA (reference sequence). The CDR3 length is 13 residues. Between the trimmed V and J ends, which lost 3 bases and 4 bases, there was a span of 12 bases. Sequenced material: PBMCs or a T cell subset sorted from them (not recorded which). This clonotype was obtained from an adult woman who had mild COVID-19 (a few samples of this study predate the infection). Cell type and time point are not known. J is TRBJ2-5 and V is TRBV20-1; possible D gene TRBD2, 6 bases. This CDR3 reads CSASIGGGETQYF. As DNA, the CDR3 is TGCAGTGCTAGTATCGGGGGTGGAGAGACCCAGTACTTC.